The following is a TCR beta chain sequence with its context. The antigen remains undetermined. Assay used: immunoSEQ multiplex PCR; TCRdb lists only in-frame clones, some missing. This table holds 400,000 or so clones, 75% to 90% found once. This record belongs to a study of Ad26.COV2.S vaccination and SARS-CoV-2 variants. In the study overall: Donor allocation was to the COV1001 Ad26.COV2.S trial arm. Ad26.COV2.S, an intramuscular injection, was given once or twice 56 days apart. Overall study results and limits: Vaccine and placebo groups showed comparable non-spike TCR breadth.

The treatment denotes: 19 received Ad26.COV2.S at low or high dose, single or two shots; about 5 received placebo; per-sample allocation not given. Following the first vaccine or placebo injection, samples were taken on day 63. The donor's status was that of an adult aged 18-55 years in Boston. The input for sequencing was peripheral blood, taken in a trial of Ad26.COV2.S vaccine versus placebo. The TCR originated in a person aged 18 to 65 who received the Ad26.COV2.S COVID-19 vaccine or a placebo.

The CDR3 region is CASSFIGQGNYGYTF. The CDR3 nucleotides are TGTGCCAGCAGTTTTATTGGACAGGGGAACTATGGCTACACCTTC. The chain links TRBV27 to TRBJ1-2; 9 nucleotides align to TRBD1. Germline V gene data show CDR1 as MNHEY and CDR2 as SMNVEV (reference sequence). The CDR3 covers 15 residues. The J segment lost 2 bases and the V segment lost 3 bases, leaving 4 bases of the junction unmatched.